What follows is one T cell receptor beta chain and its context. Its specificity is unknown. The sample is drawn from a study of identical twins. Overall study findings and caveats: Alpha sequences out of frame and shared by twins had excess low generation probability. Diverse VJ usage suggested most zero-insertion clonotypes were not invariant T cells. Instead of following the same donors, the conclusions were based on cross-sectional statistical analysis. Modelling approaches yielded underestimates of out-of-frame TCR alpha sharing between monozygotic twins.

The CDR3 is 13 amino acids. V dropped 4 bases and J dropped 8; count of bases not matched to a gene: 7. The germline CDR1 and CDR2 sequences are MNHEY and SVGEGT. In TCRdb, the 5' RACE reads were re-called with MiXCR into one record per CDR3 protein. The sample contains hundreds of thousands of distinct CDR3 sequences, less than 7% of which appear only once. Input material: naive T cells sorted from blood. This sequence was found in a man younger than 35 in good health. The V and J genes are TRBV6-2 or TRBV6-3 and TRBJ1-1, with 7 bases matching TRBD1. CDR3 region: CASSSLPTGEAFF. CDR3 DNA sequence: TGTGCCAGCAGTTCCCTCCCGACAGGGGAAGCTTTCTTT.